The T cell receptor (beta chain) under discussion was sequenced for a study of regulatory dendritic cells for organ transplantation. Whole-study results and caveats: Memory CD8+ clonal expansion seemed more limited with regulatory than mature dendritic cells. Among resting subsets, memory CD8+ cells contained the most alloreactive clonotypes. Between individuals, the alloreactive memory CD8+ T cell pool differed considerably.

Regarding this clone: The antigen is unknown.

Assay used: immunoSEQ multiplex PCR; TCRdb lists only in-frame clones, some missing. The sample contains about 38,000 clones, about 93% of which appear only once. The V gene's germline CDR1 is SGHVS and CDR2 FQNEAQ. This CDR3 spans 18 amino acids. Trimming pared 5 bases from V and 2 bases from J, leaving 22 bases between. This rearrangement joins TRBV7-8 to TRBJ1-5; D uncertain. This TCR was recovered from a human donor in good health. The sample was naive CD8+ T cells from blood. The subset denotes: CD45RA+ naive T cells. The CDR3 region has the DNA TGTGCCAGCAGCCAAGGCGTAAGGTGGGCAGGAGGCAATCAGCCCCAGCATTTT. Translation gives CASSQGVRWAGGNQPQHF.